This T cell receptor (beta chain) is from a study of Tregs in tolerant kidney transplant recipients. Overall study results and limits: Biological reproducibility was not directly addressed, but technical replication error appeared minimal. Activated donor B cell expansion appeared to reveal the most relevant donor-specific TCRbeta repertoire. In tolerant patients, donor-specific Tregs outgrew total Tregs, suggesting antigen-driven expansion.

V lost 2 bases to trimming and J lost 7 bases; unmatched junction nucleotides: 0. Germline values: CDR1 KGHSH, CDR2 LQKENI. The CDR3 contains 13 residues. Assay: immunoSEQ multiplex PCR; the TCRdb copy retains only in-frame clones and omits some. The sample data list about 6,300 clones. A note on this clone: Its antigen is unknown. Read coverage stops 3 residues before the CDR3 terminus; the germline J gene supplies the remainder.

Mixed chimerism was transient after nonmyeloablative marrow transplants from related graft donors. This TCR was sampled from a human patient who received a combined kidney and bone marrow transplant. Some T cells may have originated in the graft donor. Sequencing was performed on CD4+ T cells from blood (PBMCs), taken 6 months after the transplant. This chain links TRBV18 with TRBJ2-1; 9 nucleotides agree with TRBD1. The CDR3 protein is CASSPGQGNEQFF. Partial CDR3 DNA: TGTGCCAGCTCACCAGGACAGGGGAATGAG. The variable domain in full, completed from reference TRBV18 and TRBJ2-1, reads NAGVMQNPRHLVRRRGQEARLRCSPMKGHSHVYWYRQLPEEGLKFMVYLQKENIIDESGMPKERFSAEFPKEGPSILRIQQVVRGDSAAYFCASSPGQGNEQFFGPGTRLTVL.